Given below is one T cell receptor (beta chain) in context. A read error may account for a junction end that differs from germline. This sample was taken from a study of CD8+CD57+ T cells in acquired aplastic anemia. Whoever was chosen for sequencing had shown CD8+CD57+ cell expansion by flow cytometry. The germline V gene has CDR1 SGHTA and CDR2 FQGTGA. The CDR3 spans 14 residues. Genomic DNA, serving as template, underwent TCR beta VDJ and CDR3 profiling. TCRdb recomputed calls from the reads with MiXCR, one row per CDR3 protein. The data show approximately 250,000 distinct CDR3 sequences, approximately 80% seen once.

This receptor was taken from a human donor with aplastic anemia. Input material: sorted CD4+, CD8+, or CD8+CD57+ T cells (not recorded which) from PBMCs. The chain links TRBV7-3 to TRBJ2-5; no firm D call. CDR3 protein: CASSSHRDRTTQSF. The CDR3 DNA reads TGTGCCAGCAGCAGTCATCGAGACCGGACGACCCAGTCCTTC.